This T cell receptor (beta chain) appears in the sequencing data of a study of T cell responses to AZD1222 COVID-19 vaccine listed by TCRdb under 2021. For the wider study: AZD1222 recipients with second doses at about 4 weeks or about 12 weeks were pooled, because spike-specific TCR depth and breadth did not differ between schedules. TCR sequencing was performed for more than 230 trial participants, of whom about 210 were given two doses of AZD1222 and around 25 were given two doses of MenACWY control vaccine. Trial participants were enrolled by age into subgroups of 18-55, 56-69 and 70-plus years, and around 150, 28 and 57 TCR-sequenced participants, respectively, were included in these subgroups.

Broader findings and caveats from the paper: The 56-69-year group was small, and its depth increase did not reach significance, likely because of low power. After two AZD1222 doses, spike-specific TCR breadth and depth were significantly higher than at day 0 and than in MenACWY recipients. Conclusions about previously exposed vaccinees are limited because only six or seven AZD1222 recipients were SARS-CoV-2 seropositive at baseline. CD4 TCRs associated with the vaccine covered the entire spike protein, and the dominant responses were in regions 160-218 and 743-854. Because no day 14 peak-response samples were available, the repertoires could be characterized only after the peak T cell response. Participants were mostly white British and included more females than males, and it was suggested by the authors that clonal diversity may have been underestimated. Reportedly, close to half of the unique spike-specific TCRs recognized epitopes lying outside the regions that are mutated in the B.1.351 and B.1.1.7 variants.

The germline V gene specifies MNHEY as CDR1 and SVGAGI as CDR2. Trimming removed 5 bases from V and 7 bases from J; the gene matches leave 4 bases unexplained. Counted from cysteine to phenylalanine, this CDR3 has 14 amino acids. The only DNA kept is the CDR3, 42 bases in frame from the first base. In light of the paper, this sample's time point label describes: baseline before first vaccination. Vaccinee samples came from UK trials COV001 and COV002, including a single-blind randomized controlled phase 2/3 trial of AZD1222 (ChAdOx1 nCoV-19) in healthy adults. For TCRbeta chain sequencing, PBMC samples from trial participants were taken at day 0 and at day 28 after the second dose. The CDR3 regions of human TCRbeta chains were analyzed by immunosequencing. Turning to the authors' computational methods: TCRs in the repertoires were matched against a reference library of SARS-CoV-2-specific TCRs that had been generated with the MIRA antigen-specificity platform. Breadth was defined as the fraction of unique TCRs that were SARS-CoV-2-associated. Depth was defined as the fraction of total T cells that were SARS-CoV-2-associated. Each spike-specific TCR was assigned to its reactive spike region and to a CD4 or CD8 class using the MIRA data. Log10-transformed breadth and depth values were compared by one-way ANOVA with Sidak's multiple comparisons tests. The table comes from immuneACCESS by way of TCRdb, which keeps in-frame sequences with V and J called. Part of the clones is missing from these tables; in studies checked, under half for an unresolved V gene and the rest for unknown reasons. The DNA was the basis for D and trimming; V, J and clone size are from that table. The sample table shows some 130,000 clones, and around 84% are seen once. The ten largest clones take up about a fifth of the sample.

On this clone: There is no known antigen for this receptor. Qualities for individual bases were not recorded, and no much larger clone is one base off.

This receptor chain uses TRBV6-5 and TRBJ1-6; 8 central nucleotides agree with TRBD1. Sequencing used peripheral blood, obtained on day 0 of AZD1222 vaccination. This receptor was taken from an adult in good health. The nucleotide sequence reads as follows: TGTGCCAGCAGTCGGACAGGGCAAAATTCACCCCTCCACTTT. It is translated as CASSRTGQNSPLHF.